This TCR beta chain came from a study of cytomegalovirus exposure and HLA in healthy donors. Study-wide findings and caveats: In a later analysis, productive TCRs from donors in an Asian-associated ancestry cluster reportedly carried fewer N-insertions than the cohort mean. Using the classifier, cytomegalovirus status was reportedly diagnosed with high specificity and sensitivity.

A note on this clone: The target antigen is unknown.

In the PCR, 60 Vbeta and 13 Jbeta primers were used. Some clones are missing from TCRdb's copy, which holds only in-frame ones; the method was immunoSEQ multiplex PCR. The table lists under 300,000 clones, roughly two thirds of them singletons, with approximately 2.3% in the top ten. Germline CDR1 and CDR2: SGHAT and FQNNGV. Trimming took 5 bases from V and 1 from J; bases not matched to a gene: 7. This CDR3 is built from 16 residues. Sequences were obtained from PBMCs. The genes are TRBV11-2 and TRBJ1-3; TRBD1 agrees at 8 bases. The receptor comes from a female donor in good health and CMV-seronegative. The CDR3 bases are TGTGCCAGCAGCCCGTGGGACAGGAGGTCTGGAAACACCATATATTTT. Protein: CASSPWDRRSGNTIYF.